This record looks at one TCR beta chain sequence and its context. Germline loops: CDR1 MNHNY, CDR2 SVGAGI (reference sequence). The V and J ends lost 6 bases and 8 bases respectively, with 10 bases between them. CDR3 length equals 11 residues. TCRdb's table, derived via immunoSEQ multiplex PCR, lists solely in-frame clones and lacks some. The table shows tens of thousands of clones, with roughly 85% occurring only once. The data originate from a study of OX40 agonist ivuxolimab in advanced cancers. The chain uses TRBV6-6 and TRBJ1-2; no definite D call. The sequence derives from an adult with an advanced solid tumor such as melanoma, head and neck, liver or kidney cancer. Sample: CD4+ or CD8+ T cells sorted from blood, taken in a trial of the OX40 agonist ivuxolimab. The CDR3 DNA reads TGTGCCAGCAGGATACTGGGGGGCTACACCTTC. Encoded protein: CASRILGGYTF.